This TCR beta chain was recorded in a study of T cells in Graves' hyperthyroidism and ophthalmopathy. Study in general: Once the initial diagnosis was made, peripheral blood was obtained before any treatment.

This CDR3 comprises 16 residues. Germline V gene lookup returns CDR1 SGHRS and CDR2 YFSETQ. V lost 0 bases and J lost 2; bases outside the gene matches: 4. Lactation, pregnancy, other autoimmune disease or uncontrolled infection excluded patients. This clonotype was counted between two and nine times. Its cognate antigen is unknown. General observations from the study: In validation, the model predicted ophthalmopathy. These predictions came a median about 6.5 months before onset. Separating ophthalmopathy from stable hyperthyroidism was achieved by a 13 V-J model.

It was RNA transcripts that yielded the amplified TCR beta CDR3 regions. Initially, a first-round RT-PCR of the TCR CDR3 employed the HTBI primer set. TCRdb re-called the multiplex PCR reads through MiXCR, storing one row per CDR3 protein. Seen here are about 640,000 distinct CDR3 sequences, 20% to 25% observed once, and the top ten hold 34%. The sequenced sample consisted of blood. The genes are TRBV5-1 and TRBJ2-1; the match to TRBD2 covers 8 bases. This sequence originates from a man aged 25 to 45 with Graves' ophthalmopathy. The CDR3 region has the DNA TGCGCCAGCAGCTTGGTTGCGGGGGGAGCCTACAATGAGCAGTTCTTC. Its protein product is CASSLVAGGAYNEQFF.